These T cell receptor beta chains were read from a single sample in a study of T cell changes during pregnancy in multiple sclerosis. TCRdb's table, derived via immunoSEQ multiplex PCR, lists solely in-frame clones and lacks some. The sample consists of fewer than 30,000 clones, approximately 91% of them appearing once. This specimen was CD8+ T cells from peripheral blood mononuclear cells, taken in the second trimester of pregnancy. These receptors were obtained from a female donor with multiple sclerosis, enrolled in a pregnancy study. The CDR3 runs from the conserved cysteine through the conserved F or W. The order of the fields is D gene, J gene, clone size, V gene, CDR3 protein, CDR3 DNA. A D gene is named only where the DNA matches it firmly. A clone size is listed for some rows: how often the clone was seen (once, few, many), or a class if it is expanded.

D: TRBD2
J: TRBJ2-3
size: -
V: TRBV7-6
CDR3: CASSIAAGGRTDTQYF
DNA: TGTGCCAGCAGTATAGCTGCGGGAGGGCGCACAGATACGCAGTATTTT

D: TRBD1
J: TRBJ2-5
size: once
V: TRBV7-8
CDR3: CASSLTQGAETQYF
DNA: TGTGCCAGCAGCCTTACACAGGGGGCAGAGACCCAGTACTTC

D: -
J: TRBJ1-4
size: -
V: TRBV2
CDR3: CASSEGAVRVKLFF
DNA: TGTGCCAGCAGTGAAGGGGCCGTCAGGGTAAAACTGTTTTTT

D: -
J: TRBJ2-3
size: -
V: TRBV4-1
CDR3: CASSQIVLTSTDTQYF
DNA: TGCGCCAGCAGCCAGATCGTCTTGACTAGCACAGATACGCAGTATTTT

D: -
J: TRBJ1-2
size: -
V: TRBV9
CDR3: CASTRNTNYGYTF
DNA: TGTGCCAGCACCCGTAATACTAACTATGGCTACACCTTC

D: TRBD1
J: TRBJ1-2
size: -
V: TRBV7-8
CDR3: CASSLGQGKWFYGYTF
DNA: TGTGCCAGCAGCTTGGGACAGGGGAAATGGTTCTATGGCTACACCTTC

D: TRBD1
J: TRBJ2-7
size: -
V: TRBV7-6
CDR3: CASSLAGQGPSHEQYF
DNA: TGTGCCAGCAGCTTAGCCGGACAGGGCCCTTCCCACGAGCAGTACTTC

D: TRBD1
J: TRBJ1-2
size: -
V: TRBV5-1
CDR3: CASSLQGDYGYTF
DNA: TGCGCCAGCAGTCTACAGGGGGACTATGGCTACACCTTC

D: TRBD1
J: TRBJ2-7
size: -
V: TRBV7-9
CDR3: CASEGQGAGEQYF
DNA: TGTGCCAGCGAAGGACAGGGGGCTGGGGAGCAGTACTTC

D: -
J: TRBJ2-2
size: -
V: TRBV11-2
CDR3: CASSPPGTWTGELFF
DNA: TGTGCCAGCAGCCCCCCCGGGACTTGGACCGGGGAGCTGTTTTTT

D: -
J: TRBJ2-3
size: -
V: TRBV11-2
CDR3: CACTDGGGSTDTQYF
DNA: TGTGCCTGTACGGATGGGGGAGGCAGCACAGATACGCAGTATTTT

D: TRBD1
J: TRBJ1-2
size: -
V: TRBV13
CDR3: CASSSWDRGRVYGYTF
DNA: TGTGCCAGCAGCTCATGGGACAGGGGAAGGGTCTATGGCTACACCTTC

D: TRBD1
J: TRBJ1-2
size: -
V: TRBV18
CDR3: CASSHSFGQGGENGYTF
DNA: TGTGCCAGCTCACACTCCTTCGGGCAGGGGGGAGAAAATGGCTACACCTTC

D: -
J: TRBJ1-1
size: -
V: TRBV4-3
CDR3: CASSQAPASGNTEAFF
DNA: TGCGCCAGCAGCCAAGCCCCGGCTTCGGGGAACACTGAAGCTTTCTTT

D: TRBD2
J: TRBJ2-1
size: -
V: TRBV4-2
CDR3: CASRPSGGDGEQFF
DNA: TGTGCCAGCAGACCTAGCGGGGGGGATGGTGAGCAGTTCTTC

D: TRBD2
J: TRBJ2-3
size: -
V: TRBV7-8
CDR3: CASSLGLAGPDTQYF
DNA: TGTGCCAGCAGCCTGGGGCTAGCGGGGCCGGATACGCAGTATTTT

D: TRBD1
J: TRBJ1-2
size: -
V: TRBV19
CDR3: CASSPRDSRRGYTF
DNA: TGTGCCAGTAGTCCGAGGGACAGCCGAAGGGGCTACACCTTC

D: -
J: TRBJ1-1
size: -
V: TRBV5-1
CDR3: CASTGLGNTEAFF
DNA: TGCGCCAGCACTGGACTGGGGAACACTGAAGCTTTCTTT

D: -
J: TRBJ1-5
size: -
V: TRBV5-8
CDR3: CASSLAGDQPQHF
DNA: TGTGCCAGCAGCTTGGCAGGGGATCAGCCCCAGCATTTT

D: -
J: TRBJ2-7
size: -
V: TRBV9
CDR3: CASSPRGSNVYEQYF
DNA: TGTGCCAGCAGCCCCCGCGGGTCGAATGTCTACGAGCAGTACTTC

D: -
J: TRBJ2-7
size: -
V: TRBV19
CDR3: CASSHGRGKYF
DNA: TGTGCCAGTAGTCACGGACGGGGGAAGTACTTC

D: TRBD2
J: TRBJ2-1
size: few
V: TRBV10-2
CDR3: CASSLRGEYNEQFF
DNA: TGCGCCAGCAGTCTGCGGGGGGAGTACAATGAGCAGTTCTTC

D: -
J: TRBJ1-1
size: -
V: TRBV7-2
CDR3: CASSLSGGAITEAFF
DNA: TGTGCCAGCAGCTTATCTGGGGGCGCGATCACTGAAGCTTTCTTT

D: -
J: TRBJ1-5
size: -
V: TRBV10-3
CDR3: CAISPTGNSNQPQHF
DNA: TGTGCCATCAGCCCCACAGGGAATAGCAATCAGCCCCAGCATTTT

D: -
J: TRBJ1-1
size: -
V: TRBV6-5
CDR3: CASSYEVNTEAFF
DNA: TGTGCCAGCAGTTACGAGGTGAACACTGAAGCTTTCTTT

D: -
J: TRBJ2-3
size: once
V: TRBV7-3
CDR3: CASSHDSTDTQYF
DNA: TGTGCCAGCAGCCACGACTCCACAGATACGCAGTATTTT

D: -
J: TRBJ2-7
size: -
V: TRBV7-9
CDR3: CASSLTGSSSYEQYF
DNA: TGTGCCAGCAGCTTAACGGGGTCGAGCTCCTACGAGCAGTACTTC

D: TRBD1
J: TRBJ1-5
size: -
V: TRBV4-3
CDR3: CASSQDPRRQGDSNQPQHF
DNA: TGCGCCAGCAGCCAAGATCCGCGAAGACAGGGTGATAGCAATCAGCCCCAGCATTTT

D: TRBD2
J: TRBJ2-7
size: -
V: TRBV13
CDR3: CASSFKGGEQYF
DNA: TGTGCCAGCAGCTTTAAGGGAGGGGAGCAGTACTTC

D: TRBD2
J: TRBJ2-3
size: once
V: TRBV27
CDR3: CASSSGGGADTQYF
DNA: TGTGCCAGCAGTTCGGGGGGTGGGGCAGATACGCAGTATTTT

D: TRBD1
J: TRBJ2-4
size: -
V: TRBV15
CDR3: CATSVDRGVVKNIQYF
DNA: TGTGCCACCAGCGTTGACAGGGGGGTAGTCAAAAACATTCAGTACTTC

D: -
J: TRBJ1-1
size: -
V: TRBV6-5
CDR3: CASSYRGMNTEAFF
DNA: TGTGCCAGCAGTTATCGGGGGATGAACACTGAAGCTTTCTTT

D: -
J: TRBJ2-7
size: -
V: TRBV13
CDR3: CASSLPSETYEQYF
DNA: TGTGCCAGCAGCCTCCCTAGTGAGACCTACGAGCAGTACTTC

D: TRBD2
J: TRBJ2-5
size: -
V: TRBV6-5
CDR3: CASSYSTSGGETQYF
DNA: TGTGCCAGCAGTTACTCGACTAGCGGGGGGGAGACCCAGTACTTC

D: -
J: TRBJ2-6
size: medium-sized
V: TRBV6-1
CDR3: CASGDSSGANVLTF
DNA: TGTGCCAGCGGCGACAGCTCTGGGGCCAACGTCCTGACTTTC

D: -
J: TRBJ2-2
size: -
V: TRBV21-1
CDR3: CASSSGRAPGELFF
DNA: TGTGCCAGCAGCTCAGGCAGGGCCCCCGGGGAGCTGTTTTTT

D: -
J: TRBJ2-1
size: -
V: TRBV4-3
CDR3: CASSQDGQGGLYNEQFF
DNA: TGCGCCAGCAGCCAAGATGGGCAGGGAGGTCTCTACAATGAGCAGTTCTTC